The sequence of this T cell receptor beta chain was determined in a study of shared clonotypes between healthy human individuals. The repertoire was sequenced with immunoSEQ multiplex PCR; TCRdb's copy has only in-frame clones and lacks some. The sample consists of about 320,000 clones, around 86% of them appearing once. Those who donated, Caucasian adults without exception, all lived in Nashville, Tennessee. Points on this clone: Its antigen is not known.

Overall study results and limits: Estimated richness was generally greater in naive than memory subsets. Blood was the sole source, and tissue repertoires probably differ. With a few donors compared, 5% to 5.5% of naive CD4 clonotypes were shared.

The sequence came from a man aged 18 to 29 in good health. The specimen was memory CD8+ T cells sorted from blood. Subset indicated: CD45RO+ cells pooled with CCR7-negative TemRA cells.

CDR3: CASSEEVSLAYNEQFF. CDR3 nucleotides: TGTGCCAGCAGTGAAGAGGTTAGCCTCGCCTACAATGAGCAGTTCTTC. This rearrangement joins TRBV2 to TRBJ2-1; D gene ambiguous. The CDR3 has 16 residues. Trimming took off 1 base at V and 2 bases at J, with 12 bases between the two ends. In germline, CDR1 is SNHLY, CDR2 FYNNEI. Drawing the rest from reference TRBV2 and TRBJ2-1, the complete variable domain is EPEVTQTPSHQVTQMGQEVILRCVPISNHLYFYWYRQILGQKVEFLVSFYNNEISEKSEIFDDQFSVERPDGSNFTLKIRSTKLEDSAMYFCASSEEVSLAYNEQFFGPGTRLTVL.